Listed here are 20 T cell receptor beta chains from one sample, sequenced in a study of shared clonotypes between healthy human individuals. Only CD45RO-negative cells positively selected for CCR7 counted as naive CD8 cells, so terminally differentiated effector memory CD45RA+ cells were excluded. Assay used: immunoSEQ multiplex PCR; TCRdb lists only in-frame clones, some missing. The sample includes under 700,000 clones, roughly 95% of them seen just once. The specimen was naive CD8+ T cells sorted from blood. All receptors derive from a woman aged 25 to 39 in good health.

The chain joins TRBV27 to TRBJ2-2, with 9 bases that match TRBD1. The CDR3 is made up of 17 amino acids. Per germline, CDR1 MNHEY and CDR2 SMNVEV (reference sequence). J lost 3 bases, V lost 6 bases, and 11 bases had no gene match. CDR3 residues: CASRPLTGGAYTGELFF. CDR3 nucleotide sequence: TGTGCCAGCAGACCGCTCACAGGGGGCGCGTACACCGGGGAGCTGTTTTTT.

The V call is TRBV5-4, the J call TRBJ2-7; TRBD1 aligns across 7 bases. The CDR3 is 14 amino acids. V shed 4 bases and J 3 bases; nucleotides not matched to a gene: 7. Germline CDR1 is SGHNT and CDR2 is YYREEE (reference sequence). The CDR3: CASSIDRDIYEQYF. In DNA, the CDR3 is TGTGCCAGCAGCATCGACAGGGATATCTACGAGCAGTACTTC.

This chain connects TRBV28 to TRBJ2-4; 9 nucleotides align to TRBD2. Germline assignment: CDR1 MDHEN and CDR2 SYDVKM. Trimming took 6 bases from V and 8 from J; bases not matched to a gene: 5. The CDR3 spans 13 residues. The CDR3 DNA sequence: TGTGCCAGCAGAGGTAGCGGGAGTCACATTCAGTACTTC. Translated: CASRGSGSHIQYF. Based on the CDR3 plus reference TRBV28 and TRBJ2-4, the full variable domain is DVKVTQSSRYLVKRTGEKVFLECVQDMDHENMFWYRQDPGLGLRLIYFSYDVKMKEKGDIPEGYSVSREKKERFSLILESASTNQTSMYLCASRGSGSHIQYFGAGTRLSVL.

Of note for this clone: This sample includes further DNA sequences coding for the same CDR3. The genes are TRBV28 and TRBJ2-7; D is uncertain. The V end lost 5 bases, the J end lost 1 base, and 9 bases lay between the germline ends. The CDR3 contains 13 residues. Germline loops: CDR1 MDHEN, CDR2 SYDVKM. The CDR3 loop reads CASSPGPSYEQYF. DNA for the CDR3: TGTGCCAGCAGTCCTGGTCCGTCCTACGAGCAGTACTTC.

This chain links TRBV7-9 with TRBJ1-1; D is unresolved. Germline values: CDR1 SEHNR, CDR2 FQNEAQ (reference sequence). V was trimmed by 4 bases and J by 5 bases, leaving 11 bases between them. This CDR3 has 13 residues. The CDR3 spells CASSSNLRTEAFF. The CDR3 DNA sequence: TGTGCCAGCAGCTCCAACCTCCGGACTGAAGCTTTCTTT.

J is TRBJ2-5 and V is TRBV6-5, with a tentative D call TRBD2 (6 bases). The assigned J gene may be wrong: the sequence end matches TRBJ2-7 better. The length of the CDR3 is 13 residues. Germline V gene sequence: CDR1 MNHEY, CDR2 SVGAGI. The CDR3 loop reads CASSYGGSYEQYF. CDR3 in DNA: TGTGCCAGCAGTTACGGGGGGTCTTACGAGCAGTACTTC.

The chain carries TRBV13 and TRBJ2-1; 8 bases are shared with TRBD2. CDR3 length equals 16 residues. V trimming: 5 bases; J trimming: 1 base; junction bases outside the gene matches: 7. Per germline, CDR1 PRHDT and CDR2 FYEKMQ (reference sequence). Here the CDR3 reads CASSPGGGASYNEQFF. The CDR3 DNA is TGTGCCAGCAGCCCCGGGGGGGGAGCGTCCTACAATGAGCAGTTCTTC.

The genes are TRBV15 and TRBJ2-7; D is possibly TRBD1 (5 bases). Germline-derived CDR1 and CDR2 are LNHNV and YYDKDF (reference sequence). The CDR3 loop spans 16 amino acids. Trimming stripped 0 bases from V and 3 bases from J, with 15 bases between. CDR3 residues: CATSRDLRQKYYEQYF. CDR3 DNA: TGTGCCACCAGCAGAGATTTGCGACAGAAGTACTACGAGCAGTACTTC.

This clone has just one count. The chain carries TRBV4-1 and TRBJ2-5; perhaps TRBD1 as D (6 bases). The last part of the DNA fits TRBJ2-7 better; the J call may be wrong. The CDR3 is made up of 15 amino acids. The germline V gene encodes CDR1 MGHRA and CDR2 YSYEKL. The CDR3 sequence is CASSYNREGSYEQYF. CDR3 in DNA: TGCGCCAGCAGCTACAACAGGGAAGGCTCCTACGAGCAGTACTTC.

The chain has TRBV7-2 and TRBJ2-1; 9 nucleotides agree with TRBD2. CDR3 length equals 15 residues. CDR1 and CDR2 (germline): SGHTA, FQGNSA. The V segment lost 4 bases and the J segment 3 bases; nucleotides outside the gene matches: 4. CDR3 sequence (DNA): TGTGCCAGCAGCTACCTAGCGGGAAACTACAATGAGCAGTTCTTC. Amino acids: CASSYLAGNYNEQFF.

This rearrangement joins TRBV20-1 to TRBJ2-7; D tentatively reads TRBD1 or TRBD2 (5 bases each). The V and J ends lost 3 bases and 7 bases respectively, with 10 bases between them. The length of the CDR3 is 11 residues. CDR1 and CDR2 (germline): DFQATT, SNEGSKA (reference sequence). CDR3 coding DNA: TGCAGTGCTAGGGGGGTTGGGGAGCAGTACTTC. This translates into CSARGVGEQYF.

This clone has only one observation. The rearrangement joins TRBV5-6 to TRBJ2-2; D not certain. V lost 0 bases, J lost 5 bases, and 11 bases lay in between. Germline V CDR1 and CDR2: SGHDT, YYEEEE. The CDR3 is 15 amino acids. CDR3 protein: CASSLGGLKTGELFF. The CDR3 nucleotides are TGTGCCAGCAGCTTGGGCGGTCTCAAGACCGGGGAGCTGTTTTTT.

The rearrangement joins TRBV7-9 to TRBJ2-5, with D tentatively TRBD1 or TRBD2 (5 bases each). Between the trimmed V and J ends, which lost 4 bases and 1 base, there was a span of 10 bases. The CDR3 loop spans 14 amino acids. The germline gives CDR1 SEHNR, CDR2 FQNEAQ (reference sequence). The CDR3, as DNA: TGTGCCAGCAGCTCCTCCGGGACCCAAGAGACCCAGTACTTC. It codes for CASSSSGTQETQYF.

This chain joins TRBV28 and TRBJ2-7, with TRBD2 matching over 7 bases. The CDR3 totals 16 residues. Germline V gene sequence: CDR1 MDHEN, CDR2 SYDVKM. Unmatched junction bases numbered 11, after V lost 6 bases and J lost 0 bases. The CDR3 loop is CASRPHAGAISYEQYF. The CDR3 region has the DNA TGTGCCAGCAGACCCCACGCGGGAGCCATCTCCTACGAGCAGTACTTC.

The genes are TRBV9 and TRBJ2-1; D may be TRBD2 (6 bases). V lost 3 bases and J lost 5, with 15 bases in between. The CDR3 extends over 15 amino acids. In germline, CDR1 is SGDLS, CDR2 YYNGEE. CDR3: CASSEPGLANNEQFF. CDR3 bases: TGTGCCAGCAGCGAACCGGGACTGGCAAACAATGAGCAGTTCTTC.

The genes are TRBV27 and TRBJ2-7; 9 positions match TRBD1. This CDR3 spans 15 amino acids. V trimming: 6 bases; J trimming: 6 bases; junction bases outside the gene matches: 12. Germline V CDR1 and CDR2: MNHEY, SMNVEV (reference sequence). Here the CDR3 DNA reads TGTGCCAGCAGACGGGACAGGGATACTTCGGGCGAGCAGTACTTC. It yields the protein CASRRDRDTSGEQYF.

The rearrangement joins TRBV6-1 to TRBJ1-2; D gene ambiguous. Per germline, CDR1 MNHNS and CDR2 SASEGT. The CDR3 has 14 residues. V was trimmed by 3 bases and J by 4 bases, leaving 12 bases between them. The CDR3, as DNA: TGTGCCAGCAGTGAGTGGAAGGACTCCTATGGCTACACCTTC. Translation gives CASSEWKDSYGYTF.

The chain employs TRBV28 and TRBJ2-7, with 8 positions matching TRBD2. Losses at the gene ends were 9 bases for V and 2 bases for J; bases not matched to a gene: 3. This CDR3 region has 12 residues. Germline CDR1 MDHEN, CDR2 SYDVKM. In DNA, the CDR3 is TGTGCCAGTTCGCGGGAGGCCTACGAGCAGTACTTC. Translating gives CASSREAYEQYF.

With regard to this clone: At one end, the junction sequence differs from germline, possibly due to a read error. The chain joins TRBV11-1 to TRBJ2-4, with D uncertain. From germline, CDR1 is SGHAT and CDR2 FQDESV (reference sequence). The CDR3 sequence is 13 residues long. This CDR3 reads CASSLVARNIQYF. The CDR3 bases are TGTGCCAGCAGCTTAGTGGCCAGAAACATTCAGTACTTC.

J is TRBJ2-2 and V is TRBV13; D is perhaps TRBD1 (5 bases). The CDR3 has 14 amino acids. Trimming took off 7 bases at V and 7 bases at J, with 16 bases between the two ends. Per the germline V gene, CDR1 is PRHDT and CDR2 is FYEKMQ (reference sequence). The DNA of the CDR3 is TGTGCCAGCAAGGGGTGGATCGAAAACGGGGAGCTGTTTTTT. Translating gives CASKGWIENGELFF. Looking up the rest from reference TRBV13 and TRBJ2-2 gives the full variable domain: AAGVIQSPRHLIKEKRETATLKCYPIPRHDTVYWYQQGPGQDPQFLISFYEKMQSDKGSIPDRFSAQQFSDYHSELNMSSLELGDSALYFCASKGWIENGELFFGEGSRLTVL.